Shown below are 6 T cell receptor beta chains from a single sample sequenced in a study of T cell responses to AZD1222 COVID-19 vaccine. TCRdb's table, derived via immunoSEQ multiplex PCR, lists solely in-frame clones and lacks some. Here the sample spans 200,000 to 250,000 clones, approximately 94% being singletons. The sequences come from peripheral blood, collected on day 0 of MenACWY control vaccination. All receptors derive from an adult in good health.

The chain couples TRBV5-1 to TRBJ1-6; D ambiguous. CDR1 and CDR2 from the germline V gene are SGHRS and YFSETQ. V lost 0 bases and J 5 bases, leaving 3 bases between the germline ends. The CDR3 consists of 13 residues. The CDR3 reads CASSLDHNSPLHF. The CDR3, as DNA: TGCGCCAGCAGCTTGGACCATAATTCACCCCTCCACTTT.

The chain combines TRBV2 with TRBJ1-5, with 9 positions matching TRBD1. J was trimmed by 4 bases and V by 8 bases; bases with no gene match: 9. The CDR3 extends over 15 amino acids. Germline loops: CDR1 SNHLY, CDR2 FYNNEI. The CDR3 DNA is TGTGCCAGCGGTCTGGCCGGGACAGGGAATCAGCCCCAGCATTTT. It is translated as CASGLAGTGNQPQHF. Looking up the rest from reference TRBV2 and TRBJ1-5 gives the full variable domain: EPEVTQTPSHQVTQMGQEVILRCVPISNHLYFYWYRQILGQKVEFLVSFYNNEISEKSEIFDDQFSVERPDGSNFTLKIRSTKLEDSAMYFCASGLAGTGNQPQHFGDGTRLSIL.

This chain joins TRBV5-1 and TRBJ1-1; 7 positions agree with TRBD1. Germline V gene sequence: CDR1 SGHRS, CDR2 YFSETQ. There are 14 residues in the CDR3. The ends lost 7 bases at V and 5 bases at J; junction bases unmatched: 11. CDR3 sequence: CASFRDREGTEAFF. CDR3 nucleotides: TGCGCCAGCTTCAGAGACAGGGAGGGAACTGAAGCTTTCTTT.

This clone has only one observation. The chain joins TRBV16 to TRBJ1-2; D perhaps matches TRBD1 (5 bases). The CDR3 length is 16 residues. Germline values: CDR1 KGHSY, CDR2 FQNENV. V was shortened by 0 bases and J by 0 bases, with 11 bases between the two germline ends. The CDR3 DNA reads TGTGCCAGCAGCCAATCGCCGGACATCACTAACTATGGCTACACCTTC. Its protein is CASSQSPDITNYGYTF. The variable domain in full, with the rest retrieved from reference TRBV16 and TRBJ1-2, is GEEVAQTPKHLVRGEGQKAKLYCAPIKGHSYVFWYQQVLKNEFKFLISFQNENVFDETGMPKERFSAKCLPNSPCSLEIQATKLEDSAVYFCASSQSPDITNYGYTFGSGTRLTVV.

The rearrangement uses TRBV4-2 and TRBJ1-3; D call uncertain. Trimming cost V 0 bases and J 0 bases, with 12 bases left between them. Germline V gene data show CDR1 as LGHNA and CDR2 as YNFKEQ. The CDR3 totals 17 residues. CDR3 in DNA: TGTGCCAGCAGCCAAGATCTCGGAAGGGTCTCTGGAAACACCATATATTTT. Encoded protein: CASSQDLGRVSGNTIYF.

The rearrangement uses TRBV9 and TRBJ2-1; TRBD2 matches 12 bases. Germline loops: CDR1 SGDLS, CDR2 YYNGEE. V lost 0 bases to trimming and J lost 8 bases; unmatched junction nucleotides: 3. The CDR3 consists of 15 residues. CDR3 region: CASSVGLAGGHEQFF. Here the CDR3 DNA reads TGTGCCAGCAGCGTAGGGCTAGCGGGGGGGCATGAGCAGTTCTTC.